The present T cell receptor beta chain was sequenced within a study of blood T cells in healthy people across ages. Regarding the study as a whole: Calculation of diversity from one million T cells yielded estimates considered to be underestimates. Greater diversity and more naive CD4+ cells were seen in long-lived donors than in aged donors.

The junction had 10 bases not matched to a gene; V was cut back by 4 bases and J by 7 bases. CDR1 is SQVTM, CDR2 ANQGSEA, per germline. The CDR3 loop spans 13 amino acids. As for this clonotype: Its matching antigen is unknown.

Donors were healthy Caucasian individuals from Russia aged roughly 6 to 90. With each sample, at least 6 micrograms of total RNA were extracted. Alongside a J-beta primer mix, a sample-barcoded 5' primer served in a second PCR lasting 7 to 11 cycles. In TCRdb, the 5' RACE reads were re-called with MiXCR into one record per CDR3 protein. The sample yields some 1.5 million distinct CDR3 sequences, 28% seen once. The genes are TRBV29-1 and TRBJ2-7; TRBD1 matches 7 bases. The sample comprised blood. The clonotype originates from a woman younger than 45 in good health. The CDR3 DNA is TGCAGCGTTGTAAAGGGGGCGACCCGGGAGCAGTACTTC. Encoded protein: CSVVKGATREQYF.